A selection of T cell receptor beta chains follows, all from one sample in a study of cytomegalovirus exposure and HLA in healthy donors. The protocol was immunoSEQ multiplex PCR, while the TCRdb copy is restricted to in-frame clones and leaves out a portion. Of fewer than 200,000 clones detected, roughly 82% appear once; the ten largest clones hold roughly 1.6%. Source material: PBMCs. The receptors come from a girl aged 10 to 17 in good health and CMV-seropositive. The CDR3 runs from the conserved cysteine through the conserved F or W. Fields, in order: J gene, D gene, V gene, clone size, CDR3 protein, CDR3 DNA. A D gene is named only where the DNA matches it firmly. Only some rows state a clone size, as once, few, many or a class for expanded clones.

J: TRBJ2-1
D: .
V: TRBV7-8
size: .
CDR3: CASGPRNEQFF
DNA: TGTGCCAGCGGCCCCCGTAATGAGCAGTTCTTC

J: TRBJ1-1
D: .
V: TRBV18
size: .
CDR3: CASSFGQKNTEAFF
DNA: TGTGCCAGCTCATTTGGACAGAAGAACACTGAAGCTTTCTTT

J: TRBJ2-5
D: .
V: TRBV6-4
size: .
CDR3: CASSVEVGETQYF
DNA: TGTGCCAGCAGTGTTGAGGTCGGGGAGACCCAGTACTTC

J: TRBJ2-3
D: .
V: TRBV5-4
size: .
CDR3: CASSTEPGTDTQYF
DNA: TGTGCCAGCAGCACGGAGCCCGGAACAGATACGCAGTATTTT

J: TRBJ1-2
D: TRBD1
V: TRBV18
size: .
CDR3: CASSPFDREMYGYTF
DNA: TGTGCCAGCTCACCCTTTGACAGGGAGATGTATGGCTACACCTTC

J: TRBJ2-5
D: TRBD2
V: TRBV7-2
size: once
CDR3: CASRPTGTSQETQYF
DNA: TGTGCCAGCAGACCCACCGGGACTAGCCAAGAGACCCAGTACTTC

J: TRBJ2-3
D: TRBD1
V: TRBV6-6
size: .
CDR3: CASRSQGAYTDTQYF
DNA: TGTGCCAGCAGGTCGCAGGGGGCCTACACAGATACGCAGTATTTT

J: TRBJ2-7
D: TRBD2
V: TRBV5-4
size: .
CDR3: CASSLWASGTYEQYF
DNA: TGTGCCAGCAGCTTGTGGGCTAGCGGAACCTACGAGCAGTACTTC

J: TRBJ2-3
D: .
V: TRBV25-1
size: .
CDR3: CASSLSEIDTQYF
DNA: TGTGCCAGCAGCCTGAGTGAGATAGATACGCAGTATTTT

J: TRBJ2-1
D: TRBD2
V: TRBV11-2
size: once
CDR3: CASSLVPTSGGGNEQFF
DNA: TGTGCCAGCAGCTTAGTACCCACATCGGGGGGTGGCAATGAGCAGTTCTTC

J: TRBJ2-1
D: .
V: TRBV6-1
size: .
CDR3: CASSPLNFDEQFF
DNA: TGTGCCAGCAGTCCACTAAATTTCGATGAGCAGTTCTTC

J: TRBJ1-2
D: .
V: TRBV4-3
size: .
CDR3: CASSQDYRAAGRGYTF
DNA: TGCGCCAGCAGCCAAGATTACCGGGCCGCGGGCCGGGGCTACACCTTC

J: TRBJ2-7
D: .
V: TRBV11-2
size: .
CDR3: CASSLPDSYEQYF
DNA: TGTGCCAGCAGCTTACCTGACAGCTACGAGCAGTACTTC

J: TRBJ2-5
D: TRBD2
V: TRBV7-9
size: .
CDR3: CSSSLASGSGETQYF
DNA: TGTTCCAGCAGCTTAGCTAGCGGGAGTGGAGAGACCCAGTACTTC

J: TRBJ2-3
D: .
V: TRBV6-5
size: .
CDR3: CASSSLIADTQYF
DNA: TGTGCCAGCAGTTCGCTAATTGCAGATACGCAGTATTTT

J: TRBJ2-5
D: .
V: TRBV10-3
size: .
CDR3: CAISEGGGPEETQYF
DNA: TGTGCCATCAGTGAGGGGGGGGGCCCGGAAGAGACCCAGTACTTC

J: TRBJ2-5
D: TRBD2
V: TRBV30
size: .
CDR3: CAWSYSGGTETQYF
DNA: TGTGCCTGGAGTTATAGCGGGGGGACCGAGACCCAGTACTTC

J: TRBJ2-5
D: TRBD2
V: TRBV7-9
size: .
CDR3: CASSSTSGVRQETQYF
DNA: TGTGCCAGCAGCTCGACTAGCGGGGTACGACAAGAGACCCAGTACTTC